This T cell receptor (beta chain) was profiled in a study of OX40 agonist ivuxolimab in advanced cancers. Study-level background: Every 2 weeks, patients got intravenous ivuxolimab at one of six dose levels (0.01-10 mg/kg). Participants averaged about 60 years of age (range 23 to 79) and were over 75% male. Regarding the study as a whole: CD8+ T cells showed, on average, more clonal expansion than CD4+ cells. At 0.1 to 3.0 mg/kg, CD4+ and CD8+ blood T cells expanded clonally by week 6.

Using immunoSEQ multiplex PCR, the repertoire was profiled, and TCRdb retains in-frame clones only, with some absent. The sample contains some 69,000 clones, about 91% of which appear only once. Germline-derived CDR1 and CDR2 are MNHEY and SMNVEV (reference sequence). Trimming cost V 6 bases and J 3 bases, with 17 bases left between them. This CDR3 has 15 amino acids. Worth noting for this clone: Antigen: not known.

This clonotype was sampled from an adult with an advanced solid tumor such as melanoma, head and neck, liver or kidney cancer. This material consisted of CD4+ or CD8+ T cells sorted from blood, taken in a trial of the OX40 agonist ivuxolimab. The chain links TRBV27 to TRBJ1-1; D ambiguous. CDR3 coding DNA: TGTGCCAGCAGGGCCGCGGGGTCTCGGTACACTGAAGCTTTCTTT. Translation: CASRAAGSRYTEAFF.